The following is a T cell receptor beta chain sequence with its context. TCRdb called the RT-PCR reads again in MiXCR, with one record for every CDR3 protein. The sample consists of around 600,000 distinct CDR3 sequences, around 11% of them appearing once. CDR1 and CDR2 from the germline V gene are SQVTM and ANQGSEA. The CDR3 runs to 14 residues. V gave up 4 bases and J gave up 0 bases, with 11 bases separating them. This sample was included in a study of response to subunit inactivated influenza vaccine. The sample was also reused in another study, on T cells expressing NK-cell markers. That work adds: Libraries used 5'RACE template switching adding universal primer site and UMIs.

The chain joins TRBV29-1 to TRBJ2-3; D unclear. Sample: PBMCs from blood, taken on the day of vaccination. The receptor was isolated from a man between 50 and 59 years old who received an inactivated influenza vaccine. The CDR3 DNA reads as TGCAGCGTTGTTGGCAGCCCTAGCACAGATACGCAGTATTTT. Translated, it gives CSVVGSPSTDTQYF.